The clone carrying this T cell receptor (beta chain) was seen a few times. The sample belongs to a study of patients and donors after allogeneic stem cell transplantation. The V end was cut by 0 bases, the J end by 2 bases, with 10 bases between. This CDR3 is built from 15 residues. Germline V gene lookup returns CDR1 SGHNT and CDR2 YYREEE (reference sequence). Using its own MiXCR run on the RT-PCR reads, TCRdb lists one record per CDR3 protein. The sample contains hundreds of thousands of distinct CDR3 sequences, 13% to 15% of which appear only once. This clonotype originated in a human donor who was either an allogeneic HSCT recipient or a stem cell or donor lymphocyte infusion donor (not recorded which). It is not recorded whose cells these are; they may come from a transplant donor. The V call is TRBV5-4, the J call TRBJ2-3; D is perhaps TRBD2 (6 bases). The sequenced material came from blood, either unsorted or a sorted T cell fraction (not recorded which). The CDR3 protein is CASSLVAGFTDTQYF. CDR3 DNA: TGTGCCAGCAGCTTGGTTGCGGGATTCACAGATACGCAGTATTTT. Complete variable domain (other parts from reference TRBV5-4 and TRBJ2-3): ETGVTQSPTHLIKTRGQQVTLRCSSQSGHNTVSWYQQALGQGPQFIFQYYREEENGRGNFPPRFSGLQFPNYSSELNVNALELDDSALYLCASSLVAGFTDTQYFGPGTRLTVL.